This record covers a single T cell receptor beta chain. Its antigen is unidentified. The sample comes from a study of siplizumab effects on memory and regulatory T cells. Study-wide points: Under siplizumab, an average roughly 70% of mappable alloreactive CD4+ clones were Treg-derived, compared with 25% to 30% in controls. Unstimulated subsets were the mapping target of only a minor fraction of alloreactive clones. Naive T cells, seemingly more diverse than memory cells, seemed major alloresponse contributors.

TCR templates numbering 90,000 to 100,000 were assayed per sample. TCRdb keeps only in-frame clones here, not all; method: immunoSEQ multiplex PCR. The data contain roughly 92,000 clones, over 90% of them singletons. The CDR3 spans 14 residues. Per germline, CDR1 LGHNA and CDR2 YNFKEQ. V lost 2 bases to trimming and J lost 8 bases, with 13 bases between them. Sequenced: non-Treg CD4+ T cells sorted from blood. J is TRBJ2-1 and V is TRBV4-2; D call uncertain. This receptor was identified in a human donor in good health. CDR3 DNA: TGTGCCAGCAGCCAAAACATAGCATGGGATGAGCAGTTCTTC. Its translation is CASSQNIAWDEQFF.